This TCR beta chain emerged from a study of T cells after yellow fever vaccination. Study as a whole: Preparation of fractions with low cell numbers was performed using SMART-Seq v4 Ultra Low Input.

Points from the study as a whole: Abundant clonotypes (contaminants from the bulk population) could be present in FACS-sorted repertoires.

The length of the CDR3 is 15 residues. V gave up 0 bases and J gave up 1 base; unmatched junction bases: 1. Looked up from germline, CDR1 is SGHRS and CDR2 is YFSETQ. TCR cDNA was made by 5'RACE template switching, adding a universal primer site and UMIs. TCRdb re-called the 5' RACE reads through MiXCR, storing one row per CDR3 protein. The sample contains 350,000 to 450,000 distinct CDR3 sequences, about 6% of which appear only once. Comments on this clonotype: What it binds is not known.

The source was PBMCs, collected 5 days after the yellow fever booster vaccination. The source of this sequence is a man aged 25-45 years who received the YFV17D yellow fever vaccine. The chain employs TRBV5-1 and TRBJ2-3, with 8 bases fitting TRBD1. CDR3 region: CASSLEGQGTDTQYF. The CDR3 region has the DNA TGCGCCAGCAGCTTGGAGGGACAGGGCACAGATACGCAGTATTTT.